A selection of T cell receptor beta chains follows, all from one sample in a study of T cells after somatic rescue of genetic block. TCRdb's copy holds only in-frame clones and misses some; the assay was immunoSEQ multiplex PCR. The sample lists roughly 67,000 clones, approximately 90% occurring once. Source material: peripheral blood mononuclear cells (PBMCs). Receptors originate from a man aged 40-55 years. Both conserved end residues are part of each CDR3. D genes are given only for firm matches. Some rows mark clone size as missing; the rest say once, few, many or name a class of expanded clone.

abundance,len,j_gene,d_gene,v_gene,CDR3aa,CDR3nt
NA,19,TRBJ2-7,TRBD2,TRBV5-8,CASSPGRKLTSGASYEQYF,TGTGCCAGCAGCCCCGGCCGTAAACTCACTAGCGGGGCCTCCTACGAGCAGTACTTC
once,14,TRBJ2-5,NA,TRBV18,CASSRASSQETQYF,TGTGCCAGCTCACGTGCCAGCTCTCAAGAGACCCAGTACTTC
NA,14,TRBJ2-7,NA,TRBV7-2,CASSLDGGVYEQYF,TGTGCCAGCAGCTTAGATGGCGGGGTATACGAGCAGTACTTC
once,14,TRBJ1-4,NA,TRBV9,CASSPTPRGEKLFF,TGTGCCAGCAGCCCTACCCCCCGAGGGGAAAAACTGTTTTTT
NA,15,TRBJ2-7,TRBD1,TRBV10-3,CAISNRDRGSYEQYF,TGTGCCATCAGTAATCGGGACAGGGGTTCCTACGAGCAGTACTTC
few,11,TRBJ2-7,NA,TRBV2,CASSEAGEQYF,TGTGCCAGCAGTGAGGCTGGCGAGCAGTACTTC
once,15,TRBJ1-4,NA,TRBV5-1,CASRLSGGTNEKLFF,TGCGCCAGCAGGCTCTCTGGAGGGACAAATGAAAAACTGTTTTTT
NA,14,TRBJ1-3,TRBD1,TRBV6-1,CASRGTGPGNTIYF,TGTGCCAGCAGGGGGACAGGGCCAGGAAACACCATATATTTT
NA,15,TRBJ2-1,TRBD1,TRBV19,CASSLGQGAYNEQFF,TGTGCCAGTAGTCTTGGACAGGGGGCATACAATGAGCAGTTCTTC
once,15,TRBJ1-1,NA,TRBV4-2,CASSPAWGVGTEAFF,TGTGCCAGCAGCCCCGCCTGGGGGGTGGGGACTGAAGCTTTCTTT
NA,15,TRBJ2-7,NA,TRBV7-8,CASSLLVGPAYEQYF,TGTGCCAGCAGCTTATTGGTAGGGCCGGCCTACGAGCAGTACTTC
NA,14,TRBJ1-3,TRBD1,TRBV7-9,CASSAGQGGNTIYF,TGTGCCAGCAGCGCGGGACAGGGTGGAAACACCATATATTTT
NA,16,TRBJ2-1,TRBD2,TRBV4-1,CASSQGSRGAYNEQFF,TGCGCCAGCAGCCAAGGGAGCCGGGGGGCCTACAATGAGCAGTTCTTC
once,15,TRBJ2-2,NA,TRBV9,CASSVGGVNTGELFF,TGTGCCAGCAGCGTAGGTGGCGTGAACACCGGGGAGCTGTTTTTT
NA,16,TRBJ1-2,NA,TRBV19,CASSIVAGRMDYGYTF,TGTGCCAGTAGTATAGTTGCAGGGAGGATGGACTATGGCTACACCTTC
few,17,TRBJ2-6,NA,TRBV7-8,CASSFSYGGPGANVLTF,TGTGCCAGCAGCTTTTCCTACGGAGGTCCTGGGGCCAACGTCCTGACTTTC
NA,15,TRBJ1-4,NA,TRBV7-6,CASSLYLSGREKLFF,TGTGCCAGCAGCTTATACCTGTCAGGGAGGGAAAAACTGTTTTTT
NA,13,TRBJ2-7,NA,TRBV5-5,CASTNYGSYEQYF,TGTGCCAGCACCAATTATGGGAGCTACGAGCAGTACTTC
NA,14,TRBJ1-5,TRBD1,TRBV13,CASSLNRGNQPQHF,TGTGCCAGCAGCCTAAACAGGGGGAATCAGCCCCAGCATTTT
NA,15,TRBJ1-1,NA,TRBV30,CAWSVVGQGVVEAFF,TGTGCCTGGAGTGTAGTAGGGCAGGGTGTGGTTGAAGCTTTCTTT
NA,17,TRBJ2-6,TRBD1,TRBV28,CASSPDRGRPGANVLTF,TGTGCCAGCAGTCCGGACAGGGGGCGTCCTGGGGCCAACGTCCTGACTTTC